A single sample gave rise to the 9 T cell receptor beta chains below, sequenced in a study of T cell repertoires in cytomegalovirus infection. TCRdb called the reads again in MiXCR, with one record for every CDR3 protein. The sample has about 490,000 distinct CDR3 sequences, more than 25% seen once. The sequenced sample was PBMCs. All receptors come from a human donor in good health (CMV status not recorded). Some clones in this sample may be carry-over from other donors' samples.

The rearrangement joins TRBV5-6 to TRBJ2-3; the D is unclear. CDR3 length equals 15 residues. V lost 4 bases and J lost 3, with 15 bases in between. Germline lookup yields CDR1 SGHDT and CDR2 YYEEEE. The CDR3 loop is CASSLWTRRTDTQYF. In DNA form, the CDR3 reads TGTGCCAGCAGCCTATGGACCCGACGGACAGATACGCAGTATTTT.

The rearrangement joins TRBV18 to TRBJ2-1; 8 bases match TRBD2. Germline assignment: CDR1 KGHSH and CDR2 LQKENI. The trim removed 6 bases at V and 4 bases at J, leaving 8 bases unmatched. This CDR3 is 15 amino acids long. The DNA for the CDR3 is TGTGCCAGCTCTCCCGGGGCGGGAGGTTACAATGAGCAGTTCTTC. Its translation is CASSPGAGGYNEQFF.

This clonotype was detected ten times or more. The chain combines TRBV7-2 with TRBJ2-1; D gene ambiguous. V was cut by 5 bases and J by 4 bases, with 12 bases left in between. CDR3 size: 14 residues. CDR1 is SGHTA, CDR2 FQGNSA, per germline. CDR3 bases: TGTGCCAGCAGCCCCGACTGGAAATACAATGAGCAGTTCTTC. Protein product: CASSPDWKYNEQFF. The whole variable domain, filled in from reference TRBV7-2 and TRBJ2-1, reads GAGVSQSPSNKVTEKGKDVELRCDPISGHTALYWYRQSLGQGLEFLIYFQGNSAPDKSGLPSDRFSAERTGGSVSTLTIQRTQQEDSAVYLCASSPDWKYNEQFFGPGTRLTVL.

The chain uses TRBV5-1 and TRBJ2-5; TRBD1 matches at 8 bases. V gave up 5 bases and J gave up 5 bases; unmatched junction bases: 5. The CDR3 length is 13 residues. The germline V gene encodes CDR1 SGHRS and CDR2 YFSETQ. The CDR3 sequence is CASRSQGAETQYF. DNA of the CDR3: TGCGCCAGCAGATCCCAGGGGGCTGAGACCCAGTACTTC.

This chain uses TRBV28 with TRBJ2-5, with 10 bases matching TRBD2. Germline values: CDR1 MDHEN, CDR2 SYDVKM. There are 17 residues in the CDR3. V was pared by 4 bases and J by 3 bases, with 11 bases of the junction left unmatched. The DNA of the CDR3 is TGTGCCAGCAGTTACCAAGCGGGAGGGCAATTCAAAGAGACCCAGTACTTC. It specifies CASSYQAGGQFKETQYF.

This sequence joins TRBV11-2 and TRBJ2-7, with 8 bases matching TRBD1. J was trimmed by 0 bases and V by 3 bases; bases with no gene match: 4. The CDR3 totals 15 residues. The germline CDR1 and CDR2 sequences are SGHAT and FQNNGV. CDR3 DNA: TGTGCCAGCAGCTTCGGACAGGGCCACTCCTACGAGCAGTACTTC. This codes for CASSFGQGHSYEQYF. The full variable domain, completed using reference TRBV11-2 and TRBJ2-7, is EAGVAQSPRYKIIEKRQSVAFWCNPISGHATLYWYQQILGQGPKLLIQFQNNGVVDDSQLPKDRFSAERLKGVDSTLKIQPAKLEDSAVYLCASSFGQGHSYEQYFGPGTRLTVT.

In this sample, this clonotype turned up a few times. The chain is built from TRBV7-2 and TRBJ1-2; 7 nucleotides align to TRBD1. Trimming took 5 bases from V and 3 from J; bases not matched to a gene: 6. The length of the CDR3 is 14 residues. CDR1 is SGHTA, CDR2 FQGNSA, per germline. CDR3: CASSVGQTYYGYTF. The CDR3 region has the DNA TGTGCCAGCAGCGTGGGACAGACTTACTATGGCTACACCTTC.

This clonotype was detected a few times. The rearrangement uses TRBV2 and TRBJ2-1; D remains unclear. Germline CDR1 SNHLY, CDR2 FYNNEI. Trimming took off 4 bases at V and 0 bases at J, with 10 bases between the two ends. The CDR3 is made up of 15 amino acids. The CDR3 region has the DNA TGTGCCAGCAGTGTCGACGGCAGCTCCTACAATGAGCAGTTCTTC. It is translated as CASSVDGSSYNEQFF. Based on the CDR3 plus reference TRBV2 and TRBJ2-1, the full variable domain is EPEVTQTPSHQVTQMGQEVILRCVPISNHLYFYWYRQILGQKVEFLVSFYNNEISEKSEIFDDQFSVERPDGSNFTLKIRSTKLEDSAMYFCASSVDGSSYNEQFFGPGTRLTVL.

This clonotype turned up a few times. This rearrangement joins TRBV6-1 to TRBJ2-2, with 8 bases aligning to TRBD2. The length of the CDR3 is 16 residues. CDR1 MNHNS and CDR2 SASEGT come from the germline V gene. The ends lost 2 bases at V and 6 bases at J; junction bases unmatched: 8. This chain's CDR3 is CASSEPAGVLSGELFF. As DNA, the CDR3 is TGTGCCAGCAGTGAACCAGCGGGAGTACTCTCCGGGGAGCTGTTTTTT.